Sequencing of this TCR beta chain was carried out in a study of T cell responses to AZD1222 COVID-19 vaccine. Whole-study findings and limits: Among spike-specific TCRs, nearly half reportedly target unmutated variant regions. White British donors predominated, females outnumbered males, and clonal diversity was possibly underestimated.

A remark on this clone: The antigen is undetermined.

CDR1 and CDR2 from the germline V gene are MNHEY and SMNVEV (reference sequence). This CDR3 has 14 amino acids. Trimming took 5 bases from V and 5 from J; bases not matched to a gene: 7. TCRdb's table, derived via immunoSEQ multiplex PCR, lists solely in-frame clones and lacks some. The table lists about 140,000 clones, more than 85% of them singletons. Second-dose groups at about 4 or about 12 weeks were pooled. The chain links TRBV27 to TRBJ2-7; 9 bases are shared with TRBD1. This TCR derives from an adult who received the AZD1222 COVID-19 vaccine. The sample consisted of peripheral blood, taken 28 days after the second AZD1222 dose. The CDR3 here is CASSAQTGGDEQYF. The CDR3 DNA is TGTGCCAGCAGTGCCCAAACAGGGGGCGACGAGCAGTACTTC.